Below are 10 T cell receptor beta chains sequenced from a single sample in a study of T cell responses to AZD1222 COVID-19 vaccine. The table came from immunoSEQ multiplex PCR; TCRdb's copy has only in-frame clones and leaves some out. Among approximately 160,000 clones listed, about 90% were seen once. The input for sequencing was peripheral blood, taken 28 days after the second AZD1222 dose. The receptors derive from an adult who received the AZD1222 COVID-19 vaccine.

CDR3 region: CASIQGFGEAFF. CDR3 DNA sequence: TGTGCCAGCATCCAGGGTTTTGGTGAAGCTTTCTTT. The rearrangement links TRBV6-5 to TRBJ1-1; D perhaps matches TRBD1 (5 bases). Trimming removed 7 bases from V and 7 bases from J, with 13 bases in between. The CDR3 consists of 12 residues. The V gene's germline CDR1 is MNHEY and CDR2 SVGAGI.

The chain has TRBV2 and TRBJ1-2; D is perhaps TRBD1 (5 bases). V was pared by 8 bases and J by 8 bases, with 21 bases between. The CDR3 has 14 residues. In germline, CDR1 is SNHLY, CDR2 FYNNEI. CDR3 DNA: TGTGCCAGCGGGGGGACCGGGGCATTGGGGGGCTACACCTTC. Protein product: CASGGTGALGGYTF.

V gene TRBV15 combines with J gene TRBJ1-1, with D hard to call. This CDR3 contains 14 residues. The V end was cut by 3 bases, the J end by 10 bases, with 18 bases between. From germline, CDR1 is LNHNV and CDR2 YYDKDF (reference sequence). For the CDR3, the DNA is TGTGCCACCAGCAGCGAAACCTACGGGTTGGGAGCTTTCTTT. This codes for CATSSETYGLGAFF.

The chain uses TRBV29-1 and TRBJ2-3; D gene uncertain. The CDR3 is 10 amino acids. Germline-derived CDR1 and CDR2 are SQVTM and ANQGSEA. V lost 3 bases, J lost 2 bases, and 0 bases lay in between. The CDR3 DNA is TGCAGCGTTGACACAGATACGCAGTATTTT. This encodes CSVDTDTQYF.

The chain combines TRBV5-4 with TRBJ2-3; D not certain. The V gene's germline CDR1 is SGHNT and CDR2 YYREEE (reference sequence). Trimming stripped 2 bases from V and 2 bases from J, with 6 bases between. CDR3 length: 13 amino acids. DNA for the CDR3: TGTGCCAGCAGCTTAAGCCCCACAGATACGCAGTATTTT. Protein: CASSLSPTDTQYF.

The rearrangement links TRBV20-1 to TRBJ1-2, with 9 bases aligning to TRBD1. The germline CDR1 and CDR2 sequences are DFQATT and SNEGSKA (reference sequence). After removal of 3 bases from V and 7 bases from J, the junction contained 21 bases not matched to a gene. CDR3 length: 18 amino acids. CDR3 nucleotides: TGCAGTGCTAGTACGCAATCCGGGACAGGGCGTTTTGATGGTGGCTACACCTTC. Translating it yields CSASTQSGTGRFDGGYTF.

The chain has TRBV6-5 and TRBJ1-5; D is unresolved. This CDR3 contains 14 residues. The germline V gene encodes CDR1 MNHEY and CDR2 SVGAGI. Trimming pared 7 bases from V and 7 bases from J, leaving 17 bases between. Written as DNA, the CDR3 is TGTGCCAGCAAGGAAGGGCACTTGAGCCAGCCCCAGCATTTT. It codes for CASKEGHLSQPQHF.

Only one count was recorded for this clone. The sample contains more than one DNA sequence encoding this CDR3. J is TRBJ1-1 and V is TRBV6-5; weak D call: TRBD1 (5 bases). The germline gives CDR1 MNHEY, CDR2 SVGAGI. Deletions cut 9 bases from V and 5 bases from J, with 22 bases between. This CDR3 comprises 15 residues. CDR3 protein: CASTDSYFMSTEAFF. The CDR3 nucleotides are TGTGCCAGTACCGACAGTTACTTCATGAGTACTGAAGCTTTCTTT.

V usage is TRBV6-5 and J usage is TRBJ1-1, with a possible D match to TRBD1 (5 bases). The CDR3 runs to 14 residues. Trimming left V 7 bases short and J 0 bases short, with 12 bases between. Germline V lookup: CDR1 MNHEY, CDR2 SVGAGI. CDR3 loop: CASTHRKMNTEAFF. CDR3 DNA: TGTGCCAGCACCCACAGGAAAATGAACACTGAAGCTTTCTTT.

This chain joins TRBV6-5 and TRBJ1-1, with D unresolved. The CDR3 runs to 13 residues. Deletions cut 8 bases from V and 0 bases from J, with 10 bases between. Per germline, CDR1 MNHEY and CDR2 SVGAGI. CDR3 DNA: TGTGCCAGCCCAGATGATCTGAACACTGAAGCTTTCTTT. Residues: CASPDDLNTEAFF.